These 14 T cell receptor beta chains originate from one sample sequenced in a study of OX40 agonist ivuxolimab in advanced cancers. Libraries were prepared by immunoSEQ multiplex PCR; TCRdb keeps only in-frame clonotypes and omits some of them. The sample has about 15,000 clones, around 93% seen once. The material was CD4+ or CD8+ T cells sorted from blood, obtained in a trial of the OX40 agonist ivuxolimab. The receptors derive from an adult with an advanced solid tumor such as melanoma, head and neck, liver or kidney cancer.

This clone showed up just a few times. The CDR3 nucleotides are TGTGCCAGCAGTAATCCCTTTGACGGCAACACTGAAGCTTTCTTT. Its translation is CASSNPFDGNTEAFF. This rearrangement joins TRBV28 to TRBJ1-1, with D hard to call. Germline V gives CDR1 MDHEN, CDR2 SYDVKM. CDR3 length equals 15 residues. Trimming took 5 bases from V and 2 from J, leaving 15 bases between them.

Here the CDR3 reads CASSIFGPNTEAFF. CDR3 in DNA: TGTGCCAGTAGTATCTTTGGACCGAACACTGAAGCTTTCTTT. The V call is TRBV19, the J call TRBJ1-1; D call uncertain. The germline CDR1 and CDR2 sequences are LNHDA and SQIVND (reference sequence). The V end lost 3 bases, the J end lost 1 base, and 9 bases lay between the germline ends. The CDR3 extends over 14 amino acids. Supplemented by reference TRBV19 and TRBJ1-1, the full variable domain reads DGGITQSPKYLFRKEGQNVTLSCEQNLNHDAMYWYRQDPGQGLRLIYYSQIVNDFQKGDIAEGYSVSREKKESFPLTVTSAQKNPTAFYLCASSIFGPNTEAFFGQGTRLTVV.

The J gene is TRBJ2-3, the V gene TRBV5-1, with TRBD1 matching over 10 bases. CDR1 is SGHRS, CDR2 YFSETQ, per germline. CDR3 length: 15 amino acids. Germline trimming cut 5 bases from V and 4 bases from J; bases unmatched to any gene: 7. CDR3 sequence reads: CASRPGQGFADTQYF. CDR3 in DNA: TGCGCCAGCAGACCGGGACAGGGGTTCGCAGATACGCAGTATTTT.

The chain has TRBV7-9 and TRBJ1-1, with a possible D match to TRBD1 (5 bases). Germline CDR1 SEHNR, CDR2 FQNEAQ (reference sequence). This CDR3 region has 15 residues. Trimming removed 4 bases from V and 3 bases from J, with 15 bases in between. In nucleotides, the CDR3 is TGTGCCAGCAGCTACAACAGTGGGGGGGACACTGAAGCTTTCTTT. Its translation: CASSYNSGGDTEAFF.

V and J are TRBV7-9 and TRBJ2-6; D is perhaps TRBD1 (6 bases). The CDR3 covers 18 residues. The V gene lost 1 base and the J gene lost 4 bases, with 17 bases spanning the gap. The germline V gene encodes CDR1 SEHNR and CDR2 FQNEAQ (reference sequence). CDR3 amino acids: CASSLVSRTGPGANVLTF. The CDR3 DNA reads as TGTGCCAGCAGCTTAGTTTCCCGAACAGGGCCAGGGGCCAACGTCCTGACTTTC.

This chain's CDR3 is CASSQAPGQAIFYNEQFF. The CDR3 DNA reads TGCGCCAGCAGCCAAGCGCCGGGACAGGCGATCTTTTACAATGAGCAGTTCTTC. The rearrangement joins TRBV4-1 to TRBJ2-1, with 8 bases lining up with TRBD1. Trimming removed 1 base from V and 4 bases from J; junction bases left unmatched: 12. CDR3 length: 18 amino acids. Germline lookup yields CDR1 MGHRA and CDR2 YSYEKL.

The J gene is TRBJ1-4, the V gene TRBV14, with D unclear. CDR3 length equals 20 residues. Trimming took off 1 base at V and 3 bases at J, with 24 bases between the two ends. The germline CDR1 and CDR2 sequences are SGHDN and FVKESK. The CDR3 bases are TGTGCCAGCAGCCAAGTACCCCCGGAAGGCCGCGGGGTTCCTAATGAAAAACTGTTTTTT. It specifies CASSQVPPEGRGVPNEKLFF. The full variable domain, completed using reference TRBV14 and TRBJ1-4, is EAGVTQFPSHSVIEKGQTVTLRCDPISGHDNLYWYRRVMGKEIKFLLHFVKESKQDESGMPNNRFLAERTGGTYSTLKVQPAELEDSGVYFCASSQVPPEGRGVPNEKLFFGSGTQLSVL.

The CDR3 loop reads CASSVRGDDYEQYF. The CDR3 bases are TGTGCCAGCAGCGTCCGAGGTGACGACTACGAGCAGTACTTC. The rearrangement uses TRBV9 and TRBJ2-7; D unresolved. V lost 2 bases, J lost 3 bases, and 12 bases lay in between. Per germline, CDR1 SGDLS and CDR2 YYNGEE. This CDR3 has 14 amino acids. Complete variable domain (other parts from reference TRBV9 and TRBJ2-7): DSGVTQTPKHLITATGQRVTLRCSPRSGDLSVYWYQQSLDQGLQFLIQYYNGEERAKGNILERFSAQQFPDLHSELNLSSLELGDSALYFCASSVRGDDYEQYFGPGTRLTVT.

This chain links TRBV9 with TRBJ2-5; D gene unclear. The V end was cut by 5 bases, the J end by 0 bases, with 11 bases between. Germline-derived CDR1 and CDR2 are SGDLS and YYNGEE. This CDR3 contains 14 residues. The CDR3 region is CASSDHRYQETQYF. CDR3 nucleotide sequence: TGTGCCAGCAGTGACCATAGGTACCAAGAGACCCAGTACTTC.

The rearrangement links TRBV6-4 to TRBJ1-1, with D uncertain. The germline gives CDR1 MRHNA, CDR2 SNTAGT. V gave up 2 bases and J gave up 2 bases, with 18 bases separating them. The CDR3 is 17 residues long. This CDR3 is CASSDPPRMVGNTEAFF. The CDR3 DNA is TGTGCCAGCAGTGACCCACCCCGCATGGTTGGAAACACTGAAGCTTTCTTT.

This clone occurred once. The chain carries TRBV2 and TRBJ2-3; 7 bases agree with TRBD2. Germline V gene sequence: CDR1 SNHLY, CDR2 FYNNEI. V was clipped by 2 bases and J by 2 bases; unmatched bases: 7. CDR3 length: 16 residues. In DNA form, the CDR3 reads TGTGCCAGCAGTGAAAGGCTAGCGGACCCCACAGATACGCAGTATTTT. This translates into CASSERLADPTDTQYF.

The chain joins TRBV13 to TRBJ2-1; perhaps D is TRBD1 or TRBD2 (5 bases each). V lost 7 bases and J 0 bases, leaving 10 bases between the germline ends. There are 14 residues in the CDR3. Per the germline V gene, CDR1 is PRHDT and CDR2 is FYEKMQ (reference sequence). The CDR3 sequence: CASTGPSSYNEQFF. In DNA form, the CDR3 reads TGTGCCAGCACGGGACCCAGCTCCTACAATGAGCAGTTCTTC.

J is TRBJ1-5 and V is TRBV7-9; D might be TRBD1 (5 bases). Germline CDR1 and CDR2: SEHNR and FQNEAQ (reference sequence). With 5 bases removed from V and 3 bases from J, the gap between germline ends came to 14 bases. The CDR3 has 15 residues. This CDR3 reads CASSPAQGLNQPQHF. The CDR3 nucleotides are TGTGCCAGCAGCCCGGCGCAGGGTCTCAATCAGCCCCAGCATTTT.

This chain uses TRBV28 with TRBJ2-1; D unclear. Trimming removed 9 bases from V and 0 bases from J, with 3 bases in between. Germline values: CDR1 MDHEN, CDR2 SYDVKM. The CDR3 is 11 residues long. The CDR3 DNA reads as TGTGCCAGTAGCTCCTACAATGAGCAGTTCTTC. Residues: CASSSYNEQFF.